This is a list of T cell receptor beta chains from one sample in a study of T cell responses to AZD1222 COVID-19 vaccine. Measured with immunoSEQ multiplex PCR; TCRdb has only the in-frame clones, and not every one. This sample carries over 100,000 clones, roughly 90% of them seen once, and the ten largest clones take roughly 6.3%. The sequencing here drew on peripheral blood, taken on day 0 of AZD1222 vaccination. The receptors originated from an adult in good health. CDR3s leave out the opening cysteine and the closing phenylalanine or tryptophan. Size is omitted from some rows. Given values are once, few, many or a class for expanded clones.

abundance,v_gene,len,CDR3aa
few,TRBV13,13,ASSLVPGDDYGYT
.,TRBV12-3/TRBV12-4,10,ASSLQGGGYT
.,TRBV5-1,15,ASSLANFGGGRSPLH
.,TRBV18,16,ASSILPGTGRMNTEAF
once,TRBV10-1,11,ASSTGTSERYT
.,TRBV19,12,ASSTIRANEKLF
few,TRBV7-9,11,ASSQGRTTEAF
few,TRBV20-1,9,TAGGNTEAF
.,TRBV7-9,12,ASSSWTVKSPLH
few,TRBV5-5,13,ASSPLQAAYTEAF
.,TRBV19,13,ASSIVVGGGYGYT
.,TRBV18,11,ASSPQGSEKLF
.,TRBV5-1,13,ASSLDPGTDTEAF
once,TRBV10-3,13,AISEPGQGFYGYT
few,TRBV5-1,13,ASSLDSFRTGELF
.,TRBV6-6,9,ASSYSGEQY
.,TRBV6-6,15,ASSPRTGGLKNTEAF
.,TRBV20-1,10,SASGSNYGYT
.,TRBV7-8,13,ASSPQGSLNTEAF
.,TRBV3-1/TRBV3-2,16,ASSLRPYVEEGDTEAF
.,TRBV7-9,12,ASSLVTVANEQY
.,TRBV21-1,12,ASNGPEGKNIQY
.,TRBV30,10,AHLRGNTEAF
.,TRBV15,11,ATSRATRVEQF
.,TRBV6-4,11,ASSDNSGTEAF
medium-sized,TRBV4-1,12,ASSQEDRAYGYT
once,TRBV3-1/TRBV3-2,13,ASSQDMLAKNIQY
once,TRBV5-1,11,ASSWGTGNEAF
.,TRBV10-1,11,ASSESGFHEQY
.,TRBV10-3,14,AIRGEGTGFSGGYT
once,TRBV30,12,AWIMDFMNTEAF
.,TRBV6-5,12,ASSPGTAGYGYT
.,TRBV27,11,ASIGQANTEAF
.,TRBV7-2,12,ASSFRDRDNEQF
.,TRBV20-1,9,SAGGSSPLH
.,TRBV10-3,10,AISGQVYGYT
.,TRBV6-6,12,ASSPGTGSRTQY
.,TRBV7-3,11,ASSLYQSSEAF